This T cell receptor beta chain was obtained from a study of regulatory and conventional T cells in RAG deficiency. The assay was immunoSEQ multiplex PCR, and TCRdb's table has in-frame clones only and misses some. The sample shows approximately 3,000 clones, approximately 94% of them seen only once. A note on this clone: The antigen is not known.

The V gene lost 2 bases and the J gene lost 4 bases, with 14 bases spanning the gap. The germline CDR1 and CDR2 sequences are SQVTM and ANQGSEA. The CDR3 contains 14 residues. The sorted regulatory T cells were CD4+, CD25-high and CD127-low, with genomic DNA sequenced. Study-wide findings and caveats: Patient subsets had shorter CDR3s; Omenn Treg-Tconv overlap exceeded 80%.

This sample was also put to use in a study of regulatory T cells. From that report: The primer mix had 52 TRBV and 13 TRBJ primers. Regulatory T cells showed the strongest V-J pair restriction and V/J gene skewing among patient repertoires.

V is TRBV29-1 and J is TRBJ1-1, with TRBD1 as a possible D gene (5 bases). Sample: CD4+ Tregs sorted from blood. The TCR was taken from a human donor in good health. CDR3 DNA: TGCAGCGTTGAAAAGGGGCAGCGGAGCACTGAAGCTTTCTTT. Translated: CSVEKGQRSTEAFF.